The 21 T cell receptor beta chains below come from one sample, sequenced in a study of CD8 T cells in ankylosing spondylitis. Study results and caveats: One TCR beta motif, made up of 7 or 8 highly homologous variants, appeared characteristic of ankylosing spondylitis blood.

Via MiXCR, TCRdb re-called the 5' RACE reads, giving one row per CDR3 protein. The profile shows a few hundred thousand distinct CDR3 sequences, under 25% of them singletons. Which antigens these TCRs recognize remains unknown. Sequenced sample: blood, either unsorted or a sorted T cell fraction (not recorded which). The receptors stem from a male donor with ankylosing spondylitis.

This clonotype was seen once. The chain carries TRBV20-1 and TRBJ1-5, with 7 bases matching TRBD1. The CDR3 has 14 residues. J was trimmed by 3 bases and V by 1 base; bases with no gene match: 3. CDR1 is DFQATT, CDR2 SNEGSKA, per germline (reference sequence). The CDR3 region is CSARADRDNQPQHF. CDR3 coding DNA: TGCAGTGCTAGAGCCGACAGGGACAATCAGCCCCAGCATTTT.

A few counts support this clonotype. The chain recombines TRBV29-1 with TRBJ2-1, with a weak D call TRBD2 (6 bases). This CDR3 region has 11 residues. V lost 7 bases and J lost 6, with 10 bases in between. CDR1 and CDR2 from the germline V gene are SQVTM and ANQGSEA. The CDR3 protein is CSARRANEQFF. CDR3 DNA sequence: TGCAGCGCCCGGAGGGCCAATGAGCAGTTCTTC.

The chain combines TRBV6-2 or TRBV6-3 with TRBJ2-7, with D uncertain. CDR3 length: 15 amino acids. V lost 3 bases, J lost 4 bases, and 16 bases lay in between. Germline CDR1 MNHEY, CDR2 SVGEGT. This CDR3 is CASSYVGGRAYEQYF. CDR3 DNA sequence: TGTGCCAGCAGTTATGTGGGCGGCCGCGCTTACGAGCAGTACTTC.

V and J are TRBV28 and TRBJ1-5; D may be TRBD1 (6 bases). Germline CDR1 reads MDHEN; CDR2 reads SYDVKM. CDR3 size: 16 residues. Trimming took off 5 bases at V and 1 base at J, with 15 bases between the two ends. The CDR3 protein is CASSPLSRGSNQPQHF. The CDR3 nucleotides are TGTGCCAGCAGTCCTCTTTCGAGGGGGAGCAATCAGCCCCAGCATTTT.

The chain uses TRBV5-1 and TRBJ2-7; TRBD2 is a possible D gene (6 bases). The germline CDR1 and CDR2 sequences are SGHRS and YFSETQ. This CDR3 has 13 residues. V lost 4 bases and J lost 3, with 11 bases in between. CDR3 sequence reads: CASSNSGSYEQYF. As DNA, the CDR3 is TGCGCCAGCAGCAACTCCGGGAGCTACGAGCAGTACTTC.

V gene TRBV11-2 combines with J gene TRBJ2-7; D is possibly TRBD1 (5 bases). Trimming stripped 6 bases from V and 2 bases from J, with 11 bases between. CDR1 is SGHAT, CDR2 FQNNGV, per germline. CDR3 length equals 13 residues. The CDR3 reads CASRSVGAYEQYF. The CDR3, as DNA: TGTGCCAGCAGATCCGTAGGGGCCTACGAGCAGTACTTC. The full variable domain, its missing parts supplied by reference TRBV11-2 and TRBJ2-7, is EAGVAQSPRYKIIEKRQSVAFWCNPISGHATLYWYQQILGQGPKLLIQFQNNGVVDDSQLPKDRFSAERLKGVDSTLKIQPAKLEDSAVYLCASRSVGAYEQYFGPGTRLTVT.

This clonotype has only a few counts. J is TRBJ1-5 and V is TRBV6-2 or TRBV6-3; a weak D match, TRBD1 (6 bases). This CDR3 is 12 amino acids long. The V gene's germline CDR1 is MNHEY and CDR2 SVGEGT. V was shortened by 7 bases and J by 5 bases, with 9 bases between the two germline ends. The CDR3: CASKRGDQPQHF. The CDR3 DNA reads as TGTGCCAGCAAGAGGGGGGATCAGCCCCAGCATTTT.

The sample holds a few counts of this clonotype. The chain uses TRBV28 and TRBJ2-7; TRBD2 matches at 9 bases. CDR3 length equals 15 residues. CDR1 and CDR2 (germline): MDHEN, SYDVKM. The junction had 7 bases not matched to a gene; V was cut back by 6 bases and J by 1 base. CDR3 sequence (DNA): TGTGCCAGCAGAGGCCCAACTAGCGGGTCCTACGAGCAGTACTTC. Protein product: CASRGPTSGSYEQYF.

The CDR3 nucleotides read TGCAGTGCTAGAGGGGCGGGAGGTCCCCTTGGGTTTGGCACAGATACGCAGTATTTT. Protein product: CSARGAGGPLGFGTDTQYF. The genes are TRBV20-1 and TRBJ2-3; TRBD2 aligns across 8 bases. V shed 1 base and J 1 base; nucleotides not matched to a gene: 16. Germline V lookup: CDR1 DFQATT, CDR2 SNEGSKA (reference sequence). This CDR3 region has 19 residues.

In its sample, this clonotype was seen a few times. The rearrangement links TRBV11-3 to TRBJ2-3; perhaps TRBD1 as D (5 bases). This CDR3 region has 16 residues. The V and J ends lost 2 bases and 1 base respectively, with 13 bases between them. CDR1 and CDR2 from the germline V gene are SGHNT and YENEEA. CDR3 sequence: CASSLRQGVGTDTQYF. In DNA form, the CDR3 reads TGTGCCAGCAGCTTAAGGCAGGGTGTAGGCACAGATACGCAGTATTTT. Combining the CDR3 with reference TRBV11-3 and TRBJ2-3 gives the whole variable domain EAGVVQSPRYKIIEKKQPVAFWCNPISGHNTLYWYLQNLGQGPELLIRYENEEAVDDSQLPKDRFSAERLKGVDSTLKIQPAELGDSAVYLCASSLRQGVGTDTQYFGPGTRLTVL.

As concerns this clonotype: The junction departs from the called germline gene at one end, perhaps through a read error. The chain combines TRBV5-1 with TRBJ2-1; D assignment may be TRBD1 or TRBD2 (5 bases each). The CDR3 spans 14 residues. CDR1 and CDR2 (germline): SGHRS, YFSETQ. This CDR3 reads CASSLVWGSNERFF. For the CDR3, the DNA is TGCGCCAGCAGCTTGGTATGGGGGTCAAATGAGCGGTTCTTC.

This clonotype was found many times. The chain links TRBV5-1 to TRBJ2-1; no clear D. Germline V gives CDR1 SGHRS, CDR2 YFSETQ. The CDR3 has 15 amino acids. V was pared by 0 bases and J by 4 bases, with 11 bases between. The CDR3 protein is CASSLVAEIYNEQFF. CDR3 bases: TGCGCCAGCAGCTTGGTTGCGGAGATTTACAATGAGCAGTTCTTC.

This clonotype was recorded only once. The CDR3 region has the DNA TGTGCCAGCAGTTTATCGGCCGCCGGGGGCACAGATACGCAGTATTTT. This sequence encodes CASSLSAAGGTDTQYF. The chain uses TRBV28 and TRBJ2-3; TRBD2 might be the D (5 bases). The CDR3 has 16 amino acids. V was clipped by 1 base and J by 1 base, with 12 bases between them. The germline V gene has CDR1 MDHEN and CDR2 SYDVKM.

This rearrangement joins TRBV29-1 to TRBJ1-2, with 9 bases identical to TRBD1. Germline CDR1 is SQVTM and CDR2 is ANQGSEA. CDR3 size: 13 residues. The V gene end was trimmed by 4 bases and the J gene end by 1 base; junction bases not matched to a gene: 1. This CDR3 is CSVGDRDNYGYTF. In nucleotides, the CDR3 is TGCAGCGTTGGGGACAGGGATAACTATGGCTACACCTTC. The full variable domain, its missing parts supplied by reference TRBV29-1 and TRBJ1-2, is SAVISQKPSRDICQRGTSLTIQCQVDSQVTMMFWYRQQPGQSLTLIATANQGSEATYESGFVIDKFPISRPNLTFSTLTVSNMSPEDSSIYLCSVGDRDNYGYTFGSGTRLTVV.

V usage is TRBV20-1 and J usage is TRBJ2-1, with 10 bases fitting TRBD2. The CDR3 consists of 13 residues. Germline V gives CDR1 DFQATT, CDR2 SNEGSKA (reference sequence). Trimming took 2 bases from V and 10 from J; bases not matched to a gene: 5. The CDR3 DNA reads as TGCAGTGCTAGACTAGCGGGAGCACGGGAGCAGTTCTTC. This encodes CSARLAGAREQFF.

The sample holds many counts of this clonotype. This chain uses TRBV7-2 with TRBJ2-1; 8 nucleotides agree with TRBD2. Unmatched junction bases numbered 11, after V lost 5 bases and J lost 8 bases. CDR1 SGHTA and CDR2 FQGNSA come from the germline V gene. The CDR3 runs 15 residues. The CDR3 DNA follows: TGTGCCAGCAGCCCGGGACTAGTGAGTTCTGATGAGCAGTTCTTC. Translated: CASSPGLVSSDEQFF.

V gene TRBV20-1 combines with J gene TRBJ2-5; 9 bases match TRBD2. Germline trimming cut 8 bases from V and 2 bases from J; bases unmatched to any gene: 3. Germline-derived CDR1 and CDR2 are DFQATT and SNEGSKA (reference sequence). This CDR3 comprises 12 residues. This CDR3 reads CSPGLAQETQYF. The CDR3 bases are TGCAGTCCGGGACTAGCTCAAGAGACCCAGTACTTC.

The V and J genes are TRBV7-6 and TRBJ2-3; 10 bases agree with TRBD2. The CDR3 is made up of 15 amino acids. Losses at the gene ends were 2 bases for V and 4 bases for J; bases not matched to a gene: 3. In germline, CDR1 is SGHVS, CDR2 FNYEAQ. In nucleotides, the CDR3 is TGTGCCAGCAGCTTACTAGCGGGAGACGCAGATACGCAGTATTTT. Protein sequence: CASSLLAGDADTQYF.

This rearrangement joins TRBV3-1 to TRBJ2-5; 10 nucleotides agree with TRBD1. V shed 2 bases and J 6 bases; nucleotides not matched to a gene: 9. The CDR3 is 16 amino acids. Germline V gene sequence: CDR1 LGHDT, CDR2 YNNKEL (reference sequence). The CDR3 sequence is CASSQFPGQGTKTQYF. CDR3 nucleotide sequence: TGTGCCAGCAGCCAATTCCCGGGACAGGGGACTAAGACCCAGTACTTC.

This clonotype was observed a few times. This chain links TRBV20-1 with TRBJ2-7; 7 nucleotides match TRBD2. The CDR3 spans 16 residues. Trimming removed 3 bases from V and 2 bases from J; junction bases left unmatched: 13. Germline lookup yields CDR1 DFQATT and CDR2 SNEGSKA (reference sequence). The CDR3 nucleotides read TGCAGTGCTAGGATACTTCGTCGGGAGGCCCCCTACGAGCAGTACTTC. Protein product: CSARILRREAPYEQYF.

The sample holds a few counts of this clonotype. The chain recombines TRBV4-1 with TRBJ2-7, with TRBD2 as a possible D gene (5 bases). This CDR3 region has 15 residues. V was shortened by 5 bases and J by 1 base, with 15 bases between the two germline ends. Germline V CDR1 and CDR2: MGHRA, YSYEKL. The CDR3 coding sequence is TGCGCCAGCAGCACCACCACGGGAAGTTCCTACGAGCAGTACTTC. This encodes CASSTTTGSSYEQYF.